The clone carrying this TCR beta chain was recorded a few times. The data were taken from a study of blood T cell repertoires in COVID-19. Study background: Samples of COVID-19 (acute and convalescent) were obtained from the United States, Italy and Spain. T cells, B-cell-depleted T cells, or PBMCs provided the cDNA or gDNA that served as material.

Germline V CDR1 and CDR2: GTSNPN, SVGIG (reference sequence). The V end lost 1 base, the J end lost 4 bases, and 7 bases lay between the germline ends. This CDR3 contains 13 residues. Authors' processing steps: Estimated nucleated cell counts came from reference gene primer amplification. The assay was immunoSEQ multiplex PCR, and TCRdb's table has in-frame clones only and misses some. V and J calls and clone size are those listed in that table; D and trimming were worked out from the DNA. The table shows over 90,000 clones, with approximately 80% occurring only once. What was sequenced was peripheral blood. V usage is TRBV30 and J usage is TRBJ2-2; the D gene is possibly TRBD1 (5 bases). The sequence was collected from a man aged 55-75 years with active or convalescent COVID-19. The CDR3 coding sequence is TGTGCCTGGAGTGGACAGAGCACCGGGGAGCTGTTTTTT. Translating gives CAWSGQSTGELFF.